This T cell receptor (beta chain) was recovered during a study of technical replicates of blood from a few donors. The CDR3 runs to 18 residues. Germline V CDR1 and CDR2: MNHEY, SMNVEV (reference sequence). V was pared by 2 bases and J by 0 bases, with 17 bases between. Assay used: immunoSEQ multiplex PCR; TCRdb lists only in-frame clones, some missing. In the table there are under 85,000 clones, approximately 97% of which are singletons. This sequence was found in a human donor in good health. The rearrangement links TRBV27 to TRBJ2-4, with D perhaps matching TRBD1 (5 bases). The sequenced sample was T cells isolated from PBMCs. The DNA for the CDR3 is TGTGCCAGCAGTTTAAACGGAGTTAGGGGCCTAGCCAAAAACATTCAGTACTTC. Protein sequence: CASSLNGVRGLAKNIQYF.